Listed below are T cell receptor beta chains from one sample, sequenced in a study of Graves' ophthalmopathy and Graves' hyperthyroidism. From the multiplex PCR reads, TCRdb called clonotypes with MiXCR, one entry per CDR3 protein. The sample lists about 210,000 distinct CDR3 sequences; 25% to 30% were seen once. Input material: peripheral blood. These receptors all stem from a middle-aged man with Graves' ophthalmopathy. Each CDR3 is given with its conserved first and last residue. The D gene is left open where the match is weak. Size is omitted from some rows. Given values are once, few, many or a class for expanded clones.

v_gene,j_gene,abundance,d_gene,CDR3nt,CDR3aa
TRBV5-6,TRBJ2-3,many,-,TGTGCCAGCAGCTTGGGCACCACACCGGAGTATTTT,CASSLGTTPEYF
TRBV6-5,TRBJ2-7,many,TRBD1,TGTGCCAGCAGTTACTCCTCATTTGGACAGGCCTACGAGCAGTACTTC,CASSYSSFGQAYEQYF
TRBV28,TRBJ1-2,-,-,TGTGCCAGCAGTAATCTTAACTATGGCTACACCTTC,CASSNLNYGYTF
TRBV7-9,TRBJ2-1,many,TRBD2,TGTGCCAGCAGCTCGATAGCGGGAGTAGGTTACAATGAGCAGTTCTTC,CASSSIAGVGYNEQFF
TRBV7-2,TRBJ2-5,many,-,TGTGCCAGCAGCGAGCCCGGTAGCACTGAGACCCAGTACTTC,CASSEPGSTETQYF
TRBV2,TRBJ2-7,-,TRBD1,TGTGCCAGCAGTGAATGGACAGGGGCCTTCGAGCAGTACTTC,CASSEWTGAFEQYF
TRBV6-1,TRBJ2-5,-,TRBD1,TGTGCCAGCAGTACCCTGTCGGGACAGGGGGCTCAAGAGACCCAGTACTTC,CASSTLSGQGAQETQYF
TRBV28,TRBJ2-7,many,TRBD2,TGTGCCAGCAACCTTAGCGGGAGGGCTACGCAGTACTTC,CASNLSGRATQYF
TRBV25-1,TRBJ2-2,many,-,TGTGCCAGCAGTGAATGGGGCGAGGCCGGGGAGCTGTTTTTT,CASSEWGEAGELFF
TRBV11-1,TRBJ1-1,many,-,TGTGCCAGCAGCTTACATGCCAACACTGAAGCTTTCTTT,CASSLHANTEAFF
TRBV7-9,TRBJ1-2,-,-,TGTGCCAGCAGCTTAGATATACGGGGCTACACCTTC,CASSLDIRGYTF
TRBV9,TRBJ1-2,many,-,TGTGCCAGCAGCGTAGTGCCACAGCAGTATGGCTACACCTTC,CASSVVPQQYGYTF
TRBV4-2,TRBJ2-5,many,TRBD2,TGTGCCAGCAGCCAGGGGGGGACTGTGAGCTTC,CASSQGGTVSF
TRBV12-3/TRBV12-4,TRBJ2-6,-,-,TGTGCCAGCACCCCGGGTCCTTTACCTGGGGCCAACGTCCTGACTTTC,CASTPGPLPGANVLTF
TRBV7-2,TRBJ2-7,-,-,TGTGCCAGCAGTTTAGGCCCTGGAACTTACGAGCAGTACTTC,CASSLGPGTYEQYF
TRBV7-8,TRBJ1-5,-,-,TGTGCCAGCAGCCAAGCCCTCGATCAGCCCCAGCATTTT,CASSQALDQPQHF
TRBV7-9,TRBJ2-7,many,-,TGTGCCAGCAGCTTAGAGGACGAGCAGTACTTC,CASSLEDEQYF
TRBV6-2/TRBV6-3,TRBJ2-5,-,TRBD2,TGTGCCAGCAGTCGGACGACTAGCGGGGTGGAGACCCAGTACTTC,CASSRTTSGVETQYF
TRBV14,TRBJ1-1,many,-,TGTGCCAGCAGCCGGGACTCGACGGTGATCGAAGCTTTCTTT,CASSRDSTVIEAFF
TRBV6-1,TRBJ2-7,-,TRBD2,TGTGCCAGCAGACTAGCGGACTCCTACGAGCAGTACTTC,CASRLADSYEQYF
TRBV7-2,TRBJ2-7,-,-,TGTGCCAGCAGCGTTAGCGGTTTACTAACCTACGAGCAGTACTTC,CASSVSGLLTYEQYF
TRBV6-2/TRBV6-3,TRBJ1-2,-,-,TGTGCCAGCAGTTACTCTACCAGAATCTATGGCTACACCTTC,CASSYSTRIYGYTF
TRBV28,TRBJ1-1,-,-,TGTGCCAGCATCCGAATTGGAGGTTTGGCTGAAGCTTTCTTT,CASIRIGGLAEAFF
TRBV28,TRBJ2-7,many,-,TGTGCCAGCAGTCTGATCCAGGGATGGGGGGTACTGGAGCAGTACTTC,CASSLIQGWGVLEQYF
TRBV7-3,TRBJ2-7,many,TRBD1,TGTGCCAGCAGCTTAATGGGACAGGGAGCGGAGCAGTACTTC,CASSLMGQGAEQYF
TRBV20-1,TRBJ2-2,many,-,TGCAGTGCTAGAGTTCCCGGGGCGGGGGAGCTGTTTTTT,CSARVPGAGELFF
TRBV20-1,TRBJ2-5,many,-,TGCAGTGCTAGAGACCAAACGACCCAGTACTTC,CSARDQTTQYF
TRBV11-2,TRBJ2-5,many,-,TGTGCCAGCAGCCCCGCTGGGGGCACAGTGGAGACCCAGTACTTC,CASSPAGGTVETQYF
TRBV9,TRBJ2-2,many,-,TGTGCCAGCAGCGCATTAGCGACCGGGGAGCTGTTTTTT,CASSALATGELFF
TRBV27,TRBJ1-5,-,-,TGTGCCAGCAGCCCATTCCGGGGTCAGCCCCAGCATTTT,CASSPFRGQPQHF
TRBV12-3/TRBV12-4,TRBJ2-2,many,TRBD2,TGTGCCAGCAGTCTAGCGGGGACGAACACCGGGGAGCTGTTTTTT,CASSLAGTNTGELFF
TRBV12-3/TRBV12-4,TRBJ2-5,-,TRBD2,TGTGCCAGCAGTTCCGGGACTAGCGGATCTCAAGAGACCCAGTACTTC,CASSSGTSGSQETQYF
TRBV12-3/TRBV12-4,TRBJ2-5,-,-,TGTGCCAGCGGGACTCCCCGAGCCCAGTACTTC,CASGTPRAQYF
TRBV12-3/TRBV12-4,TRBJ1-1,-,TRBD1,TGTGCCAGCCTGATCGGAGGGGGCTCCACTGAAGCTTTCTTT,CASLIGGGSTEAFF
TRBV24-1,TRBJ2-7,many,TRBD2,TGTGCCACCTCTTCGGGACTAGCGGGCCACGAGCAGTACTTC,CATSSGLAGHEQYF
TRBV5-6,TRBJ2-7,many,-,TGTGCCAGCAGCTTGGATGGCCAGGGAGGGGGCTCCTACGAGCAGTACTTC,CASSLDGQGGGSYEQYF
TRBV6-2/TRBV6-3,TRBJ2-7,many,-,TGTGCCAGCAGTTCGGGACTCACCTACGAGCAGTACTTC,CASSSGLTYEQYF
TRBV28,TRBJ2-7,many,TRBD1,TGTGCCAGCAGTTGGAGACCGGGACAGGTTACCTACGAGCAGTACTTC,CASSWRPGQVTYEQYF
TRBV6-5,TRBJ2-7,many,-,TGTGCCAGCAGTTTCTCGGAGTTATACGAGCAGTACTTC,CASSFSELYEQYF
TRBV20-1,TRBJ2-4,many,TRBD2,TGCAGTGCCACTAGCGGGAGTCTAGCCAAAAACATTCAGTACTTC,CSATSGSLAKNIQYF
TRBV19,TRBJ1-2,-,-,TGTGCCAGTAGGAACCGGGCCCATGGCTACACCTTC,CASRNRAHGYTF
TRBV7-2,TRBJ1-1,many,TRBD1,TGTGCCAGCAGCTCGACAGGGGGCAGGAGTGAAGCTTTCTTT,CASSSTGGRSEAFF
TRBV27,TRBJ1-5,-,-,TGTGCCAGCAGTTCATGGAATCAGCCCCAGCATTTT,CASSSWNQPQHF
TRBV7-9,TRBJ2-5,many,-,TGTGCCAGCAGCTTAGCGCGAGGGGGGGAGACCCAGTACTTC,CASSLARGGETQYF
TRBV7-2,TRBJ2-7,many,-,TGTGCCAGCAGCTTAGATGCACGGGAGCAGTACTTC,CASSLDAREQYF
TRBV6-2/TRBV6-3,TRBJ2-7,few,TRBD2,TGTGCCAGCACCAAACCAGGACTAGCGGGAAACGGGGTATCCTACGAGCAGTACTTC,CASTKPGLAGNGVSYEQYF
TRBV6-2/TRBV6-3,TRBJ2-7,many,TRBD1,TGTGCCAGCAGCCGCGCCGGGACAGGGTTCGGCGAGCAGTACTTC,CASSRAGTGFGEQYF
TRBV12-3/TRBV12-4,TRBJ2-2,many,-,TGTGCCAGCAGTCCCTCGGACACCGGGGAGCTGTTTTTT,CASSPSDTGELFF
TRBV4-2,TRBJ1-1,many,-,TGTGCCAGCAGCCCACAGGGCCGAAACACTGAAGCTTTCTTT,CASSPQGRNTEAFF
TRBV18,TRBJ2-5,many,-,TGTGCCAGCTCACCGGGGCCCACCCCCGCGACCCAGTACTTC,CASSPGPTPATQYF
TRBV6-2/TRBV6-3,TRBJ1-6,many,-,TGTGCCAGCAGTTTGGGTCCTCGGAGTTCACCCCTCCACTTT,CASSLGPRSSPLHF